These 27 T cell receptor beta chains were sequenced from one sample in a study of shared clonotypes between healthy human individuals (dated by TCRdb to the early 2020s). Libraries came from the immunoSEQ multiplex PCR assay. This immuneACCESS table, as held by TCRdb, lists in-frame sequences with V and J called but not all clones. Of the missing ones, under half trace to an unresolved V gene in checked studies; the others have no known cause. The sample contains 650,000 to 750,000 clones, around 72% of them found a single time. The top ten clonotypes cover about 1.7% of the sample. The material sequenced was memory CD4+ T cells sorted from blood. Taken with the paper, the label for cell subset or site translates to: CD45RA-negative fraction. Receptor source: a woman aged 25 to 45 in good health.

The V call is TRBV30, the J call TRBJ2-3; D remains unclear. From germline, CDR1 is GTSNPN and CDR2 SVGIG (reference sequence). This CDR3 has 14 residues. Between the trimmed V and J ends, which lost 3 bases and 2 bases, there was a span of 12 bases. The CDR3 region is CAWSRESFTDTQYF. The CDR3 DNA reads as TGTGCCTGGAGCAGAGAGAGCTTCACAGATACGCAGTATTTT.

The J gene is TRBJ2-7, the V gene TRBV11-2; D is unclear. The CDR3 spans 12 residues. Germline loops: CDR1 SGHAT, CDR2 FQNNGV. V shed 3 bases and J shed 5 bases, with 8 bases lying between them. The CDR3 sequence: CASSLAANEQYF. The DNA of the CDR3 is TGTGCCAGCAGCTTGGCCGCCAACGAGCAGTACTTC.

This chain connects TRBV18 to TRBJ2-6, with TRBD1 as a possible D gene (6 bases). The CDR3 spans 17 residues. The germline V gene has CDR1 KGHSH and CDR2 LQKENI. The ends were cut back, 6 bases at V and 0 bases at J, with 15 bases in the middle. The DNA of the CDR3 is TGTGCCAGCTCCCGCGAATCAGGGGCCTCTGGGGCCAACGTCCTGACTTTC. Its protein is CASSRESGASGANVLTF.

The V and J genes are TRBV7-2 and TRBJ2-5; 9 nucleotides align to TRBD2. This CDR3 is built from 16 residues. V trimming: 0 bases; J trimming: 2 bases; junction bases outside the gene matches: 4. Germline lookup yields CDR1 SGHTA and CDR2 FQGNSA. CDR3: CASSLASAGGQETQYF. DNA of the CDR3: TGTGCCAGCAGCTTAGCTTCCGCGGGAGGGCAAGAGACCCAGTACTTC.

This chain connects TRBV4-2 to TRBJ2-1, with D uncertain. Germline V gives CDR1 LGHNA, CDR2 YNFKEQ. The CDR3 consists of 16 residues. V was shortened by 1 base and J by 7 bases, with 17 bases between the two germline ends. The CDR3 nucleotides are TGTGCCAGCAGCCAAGTCGACCCCGAAAGGACGAATGAGCAGTTCTTC. Its translation: CASSQVDPERTNEQFF.

CDR3: CASSFPLGGRPEQFF. The DNA of the CDR3 is TGTGCCAGCAGCTTCCCTCTTGGGGGAAGGCCTGAGCAGTTCTTC. The chain joins TRBV5-4 to TRBJ2-1, with D perhaps given as TRBD1 or TRBD2 (5 bases each). Germline CDR1 reads SGHNT; CDR2 reads YYREEE (reference sequence). V was cut by 2 bases and J by 9 bases, with 18 bases left in between. The CDR3 is made up of 15 amino acids.

By proportion, this clone is medium-sized. Other DNA sequences in this specimen translate into the identical CDR3. The chain is built from TRBV5-1 and TRBJ2-2, with 11 bases that match TRBD2. V shed 1 base, J shed 8 bases, and the junction held 10 bases outside the gene matches. Germline values: CDR1 SGHRS, CDR2 YFSETQ. The CDR3 runs to 17 residues. Here the CDR3 reads CASSLYRGLAGGGELFF. The CDR3 coding sequence is TGCGCCAGCAGCTTGTATCGCGGTCTAGCGGGAGGAGGGGAGCTGTTTTTT.

With respect to this clone: Other DNA sequences of this sample code for an identical CDR3. The chain has TRBV9 and TRBJ2-2; D is undetermined. The V and J ends lost 1 base and 0 bases respectively, with 4 bases between them. CDR3 length: 14 amino acids. Germline CDR1 is SGDLS and CDR2 is YYNGEE. The CDR3 DNA reads TGTGCCAGCAGCGTATCCACGAACACCGGGGAGCTGTTTTTT. Encoded protein: CASSVSTNTGELFF. Variable domain in full (rest from reference TRBV9 and TRBJ2-2): DSGVTQTPKHLITATGQRVTLRCSPRSGDLSVYWYQQSLDQGLQFLIQYYNGEERAKGNILERFSAQQFPDLHSELNLSSLELGDSALYFCASSVSTNTGELFFGEGSRLTVL.

In the case of this clone: The sample carries other DNA sequences with the same CDR3. The chain has TRBV5-1 and TRBJ2-3; D uncertain. Germline CDR1 is SGHRS and CDR2 is YFSETQ. Between the trimmed V and J ends, which lost 3 bases and 6 bases, there was a span of 8 bases. The CDR3 contains 12 residues. CDR3 in amino acids: CASSSRGDTQYF. Here the CDR3 DNA reads TGCGCCAGCAGCTCCCGCGGTGATACGCAGTATTTT.

This chain links TRBV2 with TRBJ1-1, with TRBD1 identical over 7 bases. The CDR3 contains 14 residues. Germline lookup yields CDR1 SNHLY and CDR2 FYNNEI. V shed 5 bases and J 5 bases; nucleotides not matched to a gene: 8. Here the CDR3 reads CASSQQGFRTEAFF. In DNA, the CDR3 is TGTGCCAGCAGTCAACAGGGGTTCCGGACTGAAGCTTTCTTT.

The genes are TRBV5-4 and TRBJ2-5, with 11 nucleotides matching TRBD2. The germline gives CDR1 SGHNT, CDR2 YYREEE (reference sequence). V gave up 2 bases and J gave up 3 bases; unmatched junction bases: 0. This CDR3 has 14 amino acids. Written as DNA, the CDR3 is TGTGCCAGCAGCTTTAGCGGGAGGGAAGAGACCCAGTACTTC. Translation: CASSFSGREETQYF.

V is TRBV7-4 and J is TRBJ2-7, with TRBD2 matching over 9 bases. V trimming: 5 bases; J trimming: 2 bases; junction bases outside the gene matches: 13. Germline assignment: CDR1 SGHVT and CDR2 SQSDAQ. CDR3 length: 17 amino acids. The CDR3 DNA reads TGTGCCAGCAGCCCGGCCAGCGGGAGGCCAAGGACCTACGAGCAGTACTTC. Amino acid sequence: CASSPASGRPRTYEQYF.

V gene TRBV7-2 combines with J gene TRBJ2-5; 8 positions agree with TRBD1. The CDR3 runs 18 residues. J gave up 2 bases and V 0 bases, and 11 bases lay outside the gene matches. The germline gives CDR1 SGHTA, CDR2 FQGNSA. CDR3 DNA: TGTGCCAGCAGCTTAGCCCTTCCAGGGGGCTTACTACAAGAGACCCAGTACTTC. Translated, it gives CASSLALPGGLLQETQYF. Using reference TRBV7-2 and TRBJ2-5 for the parts outside the CDR3, the full variable domain is GAGVSQSPSNKVTEKGKDVELRCDPISGHTALYWYRQSLGQGLEFLIYFQGNSAPDKSGLPSDRFSAERTGGSVSTLTIQRTQQEDSAVYLCASSLALPGGLLQETQYFGPGTRLLVL.

This chain connects TRBV5-1 to TRBJ1-6; a weak D match, TRBD1 (5 bases). CDR1 and CDR2 (germline): SGHRS, YFSETQ. V was pared by 3 bases and J by 10 bases, with 17 bases between. The CDR3 runs to 15 residues. The CDR3 protein is CASSYSGTEGSPLHF. The CDR3 region has the DNA TGCGCCAGCAGCTACTCCGGGACGGAGGGATCACCCCTCCACTTT. The whole variable domain, filled in from reference TRBV5-1 and TRBJ1-6, reads KAGVTQTPRYLIKTRGQQVTLSCSPISGHRSVSWYQQTPGQGLQFLFEYFSETQRNKGNFPGRFSGRQFSNSRSEMNVSTLELGDSALYLCASSYSGTEGSPLHFGNGTRLTVT.

This rearrangement joins TRBV6-1 to TRBJ2-1; 13 bases fit TRBD2. This CDR3 has 14 amino acids. Germline V gene data show CDR1 as MNHNS and CDR2 as SASEGT. The trim removed 8 bases at V and 7 bases at J, leaving 5 bases unmatched. CDR3 sequence (DNA): TGTGCCAGCGGCCGGACTAGCGGGAGTAATGAGCAGTTCTTC. It codes for CASGRTSGSNEQFF.

Written as DNA, the CDR3 is TGTGCCAGCAGGAATAACCCCGGGACAGAGGGTGGCTACACCTTC. As protein: CASRNNPGTEGGYTF. The genes are TRBV6-1 and TRBJ1-2; 7 nucleotides line up with TRBD1. In germline, CDR1 is MNHNS, CDR2 SASEGT. V lost 6 bases and J lost 7; bases outside the gene matches: 14. The CDR3 consists of 15 residues.

This clone appeared a single time. This chain uses TRBV4-1 with TRBJ1-1; D call uncertain. V lost 1 base to trimming and J lost 0 bases, with 9 bases between them. Germline V gives CDR1 MGHRA, CDR2 YSYEKL. The CDR3 totals 15 residues. The CDR3 sequence: CASSQVPSMNTEAFF. In DNA, the CDR3 is TGCGCCAGCAGCCAAGTTCCGTCAATGAACACTGAAGCTTTCTTT.

The J gene is TRBJ2-1, the V gene TRBV6-5; the D gene is possibly TRBD2 (5 bases). Trimming left V 2 bases short and J 6 bases short, with 11 bases between. This CDR3 region has 14 residues. The V gene's germline CDR1 is MNHEY and CDR2 SVGAGI. CDR3 DNA sequence: TGTGCCAGCAGTTACATGACTACCAGCAATGAGCAGTTCTTC. As protein: CASSYMTTSNEQFF.

The gene calls are TRBV21-1 and TRBJ2-7; the table's D call, TRBD1, has no DNA check behind it. TRBV21-1 is reported as a pseudogene. CDR3 length: 14 residues. The CDR3, as DNA: TGTGCCACCCCACCGACAGGGCAATCCTACGAGCAGTACTTC. As protein: CATPPTGQSYEQYF.

The rearrangement uses TRBV5-4 and TRBJ1-4, with a tentative D call TRBD1 (6 bases). CDR1 is SGHNT, CDR2 YYREEE, per germline (reference sequence). The CDR3 is made up of 14 amino acids. V lost 0 bases and J lost 10, with 13 bases in between. The CDR3 loop is CASSLGGGEGKLFF. CDR3 nucleotides: TGTGCCAGCAGCTTGGGTGGGGGCGAAGGAAAACTGTTTTTT.

This clone was counted a few times. The chain is built from TRBV7-6 and TRBJ2-1, with 9 bases aligning to TRBD2. This CDR3 region has 13 residues. V shed 6 bases, J shed 6 bases, and the junction held 3 bases outside the gene matches. CDR1 is SGHVS and CDR2 is FNYEAQ in the germline V gene. The CDR3 loop reads CASRGGRANEQFF. The CDR3 DNA reads TGTGCCAGCAGAGGCGGGAGGGCCAATGAGCAGTTCTTC.

The genes are TRBV19 and TRBJ1-2; weak D call: TRBD1 (5 bases). This CDR3 contains 15 residues. Between the trimmed V and J ends, which lost 4 bases and 2 bases, there was a span of 14 bases. From germline, CDR1 is LNHDA and CDR2 SQIVND (reference sequence). CDR3 nucleotides: TGTGCCAGTAGTACCCCTGCAGGGCCGAACTATGGCTACACCTTC. Amino acid sequence: CASSTPAGPNYGYTF.

The CDR3 DNA follows: TGTGCCAGCAGTCCCGGGGGGCAGGTGCGGTATGGCTACACCTTC. Residues: CASSPGGQVRYGYTF. V gene TRBV28 combines with J gene TRBJ1-2, with a weak D call TRBD1 (6 bases). Germline CDR1 reads MDHEN; CDR2 reads SYDVKM. The ends were cut back, 5 bases at V and 5 bases at J, with 18 bases in the middle. This CDR3 is 15 amino acids long.

This chain joins TRBV9 and TRBJ1-1; D not resolved. From germline, CDR1 is SGDLS and CDR2 YYNGEE. Trimming pared 3 bases from V and 0 bases from J, leaving 9 bases between. The CDR3 extends over 14 amino acids. The CDR3 is CASSAGLMNTEAFF. The CDR3 bases are TGTGCCAGCAGCGCGGGCCTCATGAACACTGAAGCTTTCTTT.

This clone was observed many times. This chain links TRBV19 with TRBJ2-1, with 7 nucleotides matching TRBD1. CDR1 LNHDA and CDR2 SQIVND come from the germline V gene (reference sequence). The J segment lost 7 bases and the V segment lost 7 bases, leaving 10 bases of the junction unmatched. This CDR3 has 14 amino acids. The CDR3 sequence: CASTPGQLLNEQFF. The CDR3, as DNA: TGTGCCAGTACCCCGGGACAGTTACTTAATGAGCAGTTCTTC. Looking up the rest from reference TRBV19 and TRBJ2-1 gives the full variable domain: DGGITQSPKYLFRKEGQNVTLSCEQNLNHDAMYWYRQDPGQGLRLIYYSQIVNDFQKGDIAEGYSVSREKKESFPLTVTSAQKNPTAFYLCASTPGQLLNEQFFGPGTRLTVL.

The chain has TRBV10-2 and TRBJ1-2; TRBD1 is a possible D gene (5 bases). The CDR3 runs to 14 residues. CDR1 and CDR2 from the germline V gene are WSHSY and SAAADI. V was shortened by 3 bases and J by 4 bases, with 12 bases between the two germline ends. DNA for the CDR3: TGCGCCAGCAGTGATTCGGGGCCTTCCTATGGCTACACCTTC. It yields the protein CASSDSGPSYGYTF.

V is TRBV9 and J is TRBJ1-1, with TRBD1 identical over 7 bases. CDR3 length: 14 residues. V was clipped by 4 bases and J by 1 base; unmatched bases: 4. The germline CDR1 and CDR2 sequences are SGDLS and YYNGEE. DNA for the CDR3: TGTGCCAGCAGCACGAGGACAGGGAACACTGAAGCTTTCTTT. Translation: CASSTRTGNTEAFF.